This T cell receptor (beta chain) was captured in a study of blood T cell repertoires in COVID-19. Study at large: Nucleic acid was either cDNA or gDNA, and it came from T cells, B-cell-depleted T cells, or PBMCs.

Source study methods: Estimates of nucleated cell counts were drawn from the amplification of reference gene primers. Clones were read by immunoSEQ multiplex PCR, and TCRdb kept only the in-frame ones, dropping some. Clonal size and the V and J genes are those of that table, whereas D and trimming came from the DNA. The top ten hold roughly 30% of the sample, which has tens of thousands of clones, 79% seen once. The CDR3 loop spans 15 amino acids. Germline V lookup: CDR1 SGHAT, CDR2 FQNNGV. V lost 4 bases and J 1 base, leaving 11 bases between the germline ends. The specimen sequenced was peripheral blood. This TCR was recovered from a woman aged 80 or over with acute or convalescent COVID-19. V gene TRBV11-2 combines with J gene TRBJ2-1; D is perhaps TRBD1 (6 bases). CDR3 nucleotide sequence: TGTGCCAGCAGCTCCTCACAGGGTTCCTACAATGAGCAGTTCTTC. This sequence encodes CASSSSQGSYNEQFF. Filled out from reference TRBV11-2 and TRBJ2-1, the complete variable domain reads EAGVAQSPRYKIIEKRQSVAFWCNPISGHATLYWYQQILGQGPKLLIQFQNNGVVDDSQLPKDRFSAERLKGVDSTLKIQPAKLEDSAVYLCASSSSQGSYNEQFFGPGTRLTVL.